This T cell receptor (beta chain) was profiled in a study of T cell repertoires in cytomegalovirus infection. Study summary: It was recently identified HLA-C-restricted and well-studied HLA-B-restricted CMV epitopes that the study used. Public TCR beta signature analysis indicated the presence of both CMV infection and matching HLA type.

One entry per CDR3 protein, called by TCRdb with MiXCR from the reads. Here the sample spans about 770,000 distinct CDR3 sequences, about 29% being singletons. Worth noting for this clonotype: What it binds is unknown.

This CDR3 region has 15 residues. The V gene lost 5 bases and the J gene lost 4 bases, with 12 bases spanning the gap. Germline CDR1 reads PRHDT; CDR2 reads FYEKMQ (reference sequence). Study results and caveats: The ex vivo response showed dominance by HLA-C-restricted CMV-specific TCR beta clonotypes.

Sequenced here: cultured CD8+ T cells from PBMCs, sampled from culture after CMV antigen stimulation. The sequence came from a human donor in good health (CMV status not recorded). Some clones in this sample may be carry-over from other donors' samples. The rearrangement joins TRBV13 to TRBJ2-6; no firm D call. The CDR3 DNA reads as TGTGCCAGCAGCGCAGACCCCCCGGGGGCCAACGTCCTGACTTTC. Translating gives CASSADPPGANVLTF.